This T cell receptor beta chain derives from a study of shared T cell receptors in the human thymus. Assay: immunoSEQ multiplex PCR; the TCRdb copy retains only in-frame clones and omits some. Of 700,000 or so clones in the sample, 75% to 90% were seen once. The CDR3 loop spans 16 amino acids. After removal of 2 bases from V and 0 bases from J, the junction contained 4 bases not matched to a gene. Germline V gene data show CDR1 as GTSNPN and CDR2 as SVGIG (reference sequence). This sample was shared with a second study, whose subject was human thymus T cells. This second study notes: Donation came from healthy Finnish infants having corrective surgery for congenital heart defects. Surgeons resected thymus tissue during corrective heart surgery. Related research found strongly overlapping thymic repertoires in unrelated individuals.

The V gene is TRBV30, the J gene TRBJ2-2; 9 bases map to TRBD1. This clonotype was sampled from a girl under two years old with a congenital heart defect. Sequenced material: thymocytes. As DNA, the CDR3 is TGTGCCTGGAGTTTACAGGGGGCTCCGAACACCGGGGAGCTGTTTTTT. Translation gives CAWSLQGAPNTGELFF.